Shown below are 14 T cell receptor beta chains from a single sample sequenced in a study of cytomegalovirus exposure and HLA in healthy donors. Vbeta (60) and Jbeta (13) primers were used in the PCR. Assay used: immunoSEQ multiplex PCR; TCRdb lists only in-frame clones, some missing. The sample comprises more than 95,000 clones, about 10% of which are singletons, and 4.6% rests with the top ten. Sequencing used PBMCs. The receptors originated from a young woman in good health and CMV-seropositive.

As concerns this clone: One end of the junction does not line up with germline, which may come from a read error. The chain joins TRBV7-6 to TRBJ2-1; D not resolved. The CDR3 is 15 amino acids. Germline V gene sequence: CDR1 SGHVS, CDR2 FNYEAQ. This CDR3 is CASSLMAESYNEQLF. CDR3 nucleotide sequence: TGTGCCAGCAGCTTAATGGCGGAGTCCTACAATGAGCAGCTCTTC. Full variable domain (remainder filled in from reference TRBV7-6 and TRBJ2-1): GAGVSQSPRYKVTKRGQDVALRCDPISGHVSLYWYRQALGQGPEFLTYFNYEAQQDKSGLPNDRFSAERPEGSISTLTIQRTEQRDSAMYRCASSLMAESYNEQLFGPGTRLTVL.

The genes are TRBV6-5 and TRBJ1-1; no definite D call. Germline V gene data show CDR1 as MNHEY and CDR2 as SVGAGI. V dropped 1 base and J dropped 1 base, with 7 bases sitting between them. The CDR3 extends over 14 amino acids. The CDR3 DNA is TGTGCCAGCAGTTACTTATCCGGGAACACTGAAGCTTTCTTT. It encodes CASSYLSGNTEAFF.

This clone was seen more than once but under ten times. The J gene is TRBJ1-1, the V gene TRBV5-1; the D gene is possibly TRBD1 (5 bases). Per germline, CDR1 SGHRS and CDR2 YFSETQ. The V and J ends lost 4 bases and 4 bases respectively, with 20 bases between them. There are 16 residues in the CDR3. The CDR3 nucleotides read TGCGCCAGCAGCCCCATGGGGCGGGGAGGAGGCACTGAAGCTTTCTTT. Translation: CASSPMGRGGGTEAFF.

The chain recombines TRBV2 with TRBJ2-6; no firm D call. Per germline, CDR1 SNHLY and CDR2 FYNNEI. This CDR3 region has 16 residues. Trimming took 6 bases from V and 0 from J, leaving 12 bases between them. Written as DNA, the CDR3 is TGTGCCAGCAGGGCCCAGGTAGACTCTGGGGCCAACGTCCTGACTTTC. Translating it yields CASRAQVDSGANVLTF.

The rearrangement links TRBV28 to TRBJ2-7, with TRBD1 matching over 11 bases. V shed 6 bases, J shed 8 bases, and the junction held 12 bases outside the gene matches. CDR1 is MDHEN and CDR2 is SYDVKM in the germline V gene. This CDR3 has 15 amino acids. CDR3 amino acids: CASSSAGTGGEKQYF. In DNA, the CDR3 is TGTGCCAGCAGCTCAGCCGGGACAGGGGGAGAAAAGCAGTACTTC.

The chain has TRBV7-2 and TRBJ2-3, with 9 bases that match TRBD1. Unmatched junction bases numbered 10, after V lost 5 bases and J lost 1 base. The length of the CDR3 is 17 residues. Looked up from germline, CDR1 is SGHTA and CDR2 is FQGNSA. The CDR3 DNA reads TGTGCCAGCAGCCCGGACAATACAGGGGGCGGCACAGATACGCAGTATTTT. Translating it yields CASSPDNTGGGTDTQYF.

This chain uses TRBV5-4 with TRBJ2-5; TRBD2 aligns across 7 bases. V shed 4 bases, J shed 5 bases, and the junction held 11 bases outside the gene matches. Germline V gives CDR1 SGHNT, CDR2 YYREEE (reference sequence). CDR3 size: 15 residues. Here the CDR3 DNA reads TGTGCCAGCAGCCGGCTAGCGGATAAACGGGAGACCCAGTACTTC. Amino acids: CASSRLADKRETQYF.

The sample holds a few counts of this clone. The V and J genes are TRBV29-1 and TRBJ1-1, with D perhaps matching TRBD1 (5 bases). Trimming stripped 4 bases from V and 7 bases from J, with 10 bases between. The germline gives CDR1 SQVTM, CDR2 ANQGSEA. The CDR3 runs to 11 residues. For the CDR3, the DNA is TGCAGCGTTGTACAGGCCGGTGAAGCTTTCTTT. This codes for CSVVQAGEAFF.

The CDR3 loop is CASSHLGQGGGYTF. DNA for the CDR3: TGCGCCAGCAGCCACTTAGGACAGGGGGGCGGCTACACCTTC. The V call is TRBV5-1, the J call TRBJ1-2, with TRBD1 matching over 10 bases. Looked up from germline, CDR1 is SGHRS and CDR2 is YFSETQ. V lost 4 bases to trimming and J lost 8 bases; unmatched junction nucleotides: 8. The CDR3 consists of 14 residues. The full variable domain, in which reference TRBV5-1 and TRBJ1-2 provide the parts outside the CDR3, is KAGVTQTPRYLIKTRGQQVTLSCSPISGHRSVSWYQQTPGQGLQFLFEYFSETQRNKGNFPGRFSGRQFSNSRSEMNVSTLELGDSALYLCASSHLGQGGGYTFGSGTRLTVV.

This clone showed up just a few times. The gene calls are TRBV5-1 and TRBJ2-7, with no clear D. There are 15 residues in the CDR3. V lost 2 bases, J lost 0 bases, and 12 bases lay in between. The germline V gene encodes CDR1 SGHRS and CDR2 YFSETQ. CDR3 amino acids: CASSFDTGSSYEQYF. CDR3 nucleotides: TGCGCCAGCAGCTTTGATACGGGTAGCTCCTACGAGCAGTACTTC.

This clone has a handful of counts. J is TRBJ1-1 and V is TRBV13, with 9 bases matching TRBD1. The CDR3 sequence is 16 residues long. Germline values: CDR1 PRHDT, CDR2 FYEKMQ (reference sequence). Trimming cost V 5 bases and J 7 bases; bases outside gene matches: 14. The CDR3 spells CASSIPGTGPRGEAFF. The DNA of the CDR3 is TGTGCCAGCAGCATTCCCGGGACAGGGCCTCGGGGTGAAGCTTTCTTT.

This sequence joins TRBV10-3 and TRBJ1-3; D remains unclear. V lost 3 bases to trimming and J lost 1 base, with 10 bases between them. The length of the CDR3 is 15 residues. Looked up from germline, CDR1 is ENHRY and CDR2 is SYGVKD. CDR3 in amino acids: CAISEGGLSGNTIYF. CDR3 bases: TGTGCCATCAGTGAAGGAGGACTATCTGGAAACACCATATATTTT.

About this clone: One end of the junction fails to match germline, which may point to a read error. The chain recombines TRBV14 with TRBJ1-1; D is unclear. CDR1 and CDR2 (germline): SGHDN, FVKESK. The CDR3 covers 13 residues. The CDR3 sequence: CASSLRRHTEAFF. Here the CDR3 DNA reads TGTGCCAGCAGCCTGAGAAGACACACCGAAGCTTTCTTT.

CDR3 in DNA: TGTGCCAGTAGTATCGGGCTAGCCATCTACGAGCAGTACTTC. Residues: CASSIGLAIYEQYF. The chain recombines TRBV19 with TRBJ2-7; D possibly corresponds to TRBD2 (5 bases). V gave up 3 bases and J gave up 3 bases, with 12 bases separating them. CDR1 is LNHDA, CDR2 SQIVND, per germline (reference sequence). CDR3 length equals 14 residues.